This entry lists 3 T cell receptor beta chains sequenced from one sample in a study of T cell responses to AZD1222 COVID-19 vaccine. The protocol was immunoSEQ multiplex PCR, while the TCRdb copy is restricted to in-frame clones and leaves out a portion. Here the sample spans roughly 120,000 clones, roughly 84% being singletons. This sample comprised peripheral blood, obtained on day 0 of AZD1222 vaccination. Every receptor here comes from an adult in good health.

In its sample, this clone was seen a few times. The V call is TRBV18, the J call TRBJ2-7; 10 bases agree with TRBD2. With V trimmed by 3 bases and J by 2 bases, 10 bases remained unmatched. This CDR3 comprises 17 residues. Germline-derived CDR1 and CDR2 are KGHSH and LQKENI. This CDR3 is CASSPRIAGGSTYEQYF. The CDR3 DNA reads TGTGCCAGCTCACCCCGGATAGCGGGAGGTTCCACCTACGAGCAGTACTTC.

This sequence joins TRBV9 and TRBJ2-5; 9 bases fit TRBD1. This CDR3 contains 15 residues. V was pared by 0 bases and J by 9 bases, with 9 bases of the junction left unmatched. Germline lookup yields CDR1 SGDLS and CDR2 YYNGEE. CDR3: CASSVDTGGTPAQYF. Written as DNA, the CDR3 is TGTGCCAGCAGCGTAGACACAGGGGGCACCCCTGCCCAGTACTTC.

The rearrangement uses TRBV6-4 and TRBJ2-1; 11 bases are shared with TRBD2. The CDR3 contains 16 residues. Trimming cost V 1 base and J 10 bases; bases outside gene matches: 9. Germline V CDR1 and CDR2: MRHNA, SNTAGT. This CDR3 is CASSDFSGRDLGEQFF. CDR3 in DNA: TGTGCCAGCAGTGACTTTAGCGGGAGGGACCTTGGGGAGCAGTTCTTC.